This TCR beta chain was recovered during a study of T cells in Graves' hyperthyroidism and ophthalmopathy. This clonotype showed up many times. TCR beta CDR3 sequences were amplified from RNA transcripts. The study used the HTBI primer set for a first-round RT-PCR of the TCR CDR3. TCRdb passed the multiplex PCR reads through MiXCR, listing each CDR3 protein once. Of 370,000 or so distinct CDR3 sequences in the sample, around an eighth were seen once. Patients were aged 18 to 65, had disease duration under 2 months, and had newly diagnosed hyperthyroidism. This TCR derives from a man aged 30 to 39 with Graves' hyperthyroidism that later progressed to Graves' ophthalmopathy. Source material: blood.

The CDR3 DNA reads as TGTGCCAGCAGTGAAGCGAGAAACACTGAAGCTTTCTTT. Residues: CASSEARNTEAFF. The chain couples TRBV6-1 to TRBJ1-1, with D unresolved. Germline V gives CDR1 MNHNS, CDR2 SASEGT. The V gene lost 0 bases and the J gene lost 2 bases, with 4 bases spanning the gap. There are 13 residues in the CDR3.